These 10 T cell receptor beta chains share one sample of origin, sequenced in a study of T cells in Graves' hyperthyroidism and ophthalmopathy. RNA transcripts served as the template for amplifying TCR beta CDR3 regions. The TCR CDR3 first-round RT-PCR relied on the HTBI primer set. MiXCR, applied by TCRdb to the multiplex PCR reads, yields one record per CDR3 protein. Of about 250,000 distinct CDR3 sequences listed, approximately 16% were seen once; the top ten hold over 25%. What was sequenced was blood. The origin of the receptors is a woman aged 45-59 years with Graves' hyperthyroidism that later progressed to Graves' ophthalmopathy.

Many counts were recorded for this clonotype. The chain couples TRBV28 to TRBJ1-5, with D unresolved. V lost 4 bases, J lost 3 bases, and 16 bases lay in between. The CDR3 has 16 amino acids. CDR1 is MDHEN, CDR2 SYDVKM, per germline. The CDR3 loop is CASSSYVFGSNQPQHF. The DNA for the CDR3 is TGTGCCAGCAGTTCCTATGTGTTTGGGTCCAATCAGCCCCAGCATTTT.

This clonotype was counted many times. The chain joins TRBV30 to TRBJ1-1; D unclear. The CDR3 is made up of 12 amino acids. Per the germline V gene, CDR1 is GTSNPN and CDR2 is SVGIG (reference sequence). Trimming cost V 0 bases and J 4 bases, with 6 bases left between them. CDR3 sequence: CAWSVLSTEAFF. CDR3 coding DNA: TGTGCCTGGAGTGTACTGAGCACTGAAGCTTTCTTT.

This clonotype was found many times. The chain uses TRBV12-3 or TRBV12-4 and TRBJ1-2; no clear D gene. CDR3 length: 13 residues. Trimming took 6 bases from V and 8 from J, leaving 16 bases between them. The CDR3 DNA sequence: TGTGCCAGCAGACCGGGGAGTGCGGGGGGCTACACCTTC. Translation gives CASRPGSAGGYTF.

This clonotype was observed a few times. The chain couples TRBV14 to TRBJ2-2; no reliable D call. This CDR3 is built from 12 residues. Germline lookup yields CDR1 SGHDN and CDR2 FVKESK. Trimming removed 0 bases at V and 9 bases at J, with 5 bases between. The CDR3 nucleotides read TGTGCCAGCAGCCAAGATCACTGGGAGCTGTTTTTT. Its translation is CASSQDHWELFF.

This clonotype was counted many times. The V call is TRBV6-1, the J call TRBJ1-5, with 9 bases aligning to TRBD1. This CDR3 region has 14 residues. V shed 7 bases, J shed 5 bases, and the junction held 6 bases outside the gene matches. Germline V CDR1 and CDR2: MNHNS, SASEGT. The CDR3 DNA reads TGTGCCAGCAAGGACAGGGGTTTGGATCAGCCCCAGCATTTT. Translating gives CASKDRGLDQPQHF.

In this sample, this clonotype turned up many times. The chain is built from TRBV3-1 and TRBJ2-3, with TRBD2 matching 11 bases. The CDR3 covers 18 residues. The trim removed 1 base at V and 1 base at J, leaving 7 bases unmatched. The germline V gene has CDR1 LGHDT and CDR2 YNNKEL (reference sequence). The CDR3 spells CASSQVALAGVRTDTQYF. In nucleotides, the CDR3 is TGTGCCAGCAGCCAAGTTGCACTAGCGGGAGTCCGCACAGATACGCAGTATTTT.

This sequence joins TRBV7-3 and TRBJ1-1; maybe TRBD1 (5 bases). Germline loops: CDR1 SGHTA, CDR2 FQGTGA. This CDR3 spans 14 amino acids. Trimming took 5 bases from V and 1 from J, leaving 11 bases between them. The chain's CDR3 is CASSPSTGNTEAFF. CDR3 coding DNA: TGTGCCAGCAGCCCATCAACAGGGAACACTGAAGCTTTCTTT. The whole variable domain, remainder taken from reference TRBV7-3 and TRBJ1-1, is GAGVSQTPSNKVTEKGKYVELRCDPISGHTALYWYRQSLGQGPEFLIYFQGTGAADDSGLPNDRFFAVRPEGSVSTLKIQRTERGDSAVYLCASSPSTGNTEAFFGQGTRLTVV.

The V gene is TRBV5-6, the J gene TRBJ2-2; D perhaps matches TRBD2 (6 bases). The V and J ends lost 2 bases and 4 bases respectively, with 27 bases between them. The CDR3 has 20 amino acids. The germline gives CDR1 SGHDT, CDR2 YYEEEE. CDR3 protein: CASSFLISIIRGTVTGELFF. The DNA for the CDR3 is TGTGCCAGCAGCTTCTTAATCTCGATAATACGGGGGACGGTCACCGGGGAGCTGTTTTTT. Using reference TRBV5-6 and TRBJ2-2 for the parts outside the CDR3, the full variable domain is DAGVTQSPTHLIKTRGQQVTLRCSPKSGHDTVSWYQQALGQGPQFIFQYYEEEERQRGNFPDRFSGHQFPNYSSELNVNALLLGDSALYLCASSFLISIIRGTVTGELFFGEGSRLTVL.

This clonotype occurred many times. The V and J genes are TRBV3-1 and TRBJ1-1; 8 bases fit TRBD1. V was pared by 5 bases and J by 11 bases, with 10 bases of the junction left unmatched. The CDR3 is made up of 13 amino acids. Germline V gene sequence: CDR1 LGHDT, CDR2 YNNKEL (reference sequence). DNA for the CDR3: TGTGCCAGCAGCTTCCGGACAGGGCTCAGTGCTTTCTTT. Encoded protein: CASSFRTGLSAFF.

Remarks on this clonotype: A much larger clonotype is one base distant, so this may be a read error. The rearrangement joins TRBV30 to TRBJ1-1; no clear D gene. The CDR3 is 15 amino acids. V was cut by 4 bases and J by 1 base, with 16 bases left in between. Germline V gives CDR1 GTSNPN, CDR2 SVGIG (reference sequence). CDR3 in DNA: TGTGCCTGGATAAGGTCGGTCACGGAGAACACTGAAGCTTTCTTT. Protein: CAWIRSVTENTEAFF.